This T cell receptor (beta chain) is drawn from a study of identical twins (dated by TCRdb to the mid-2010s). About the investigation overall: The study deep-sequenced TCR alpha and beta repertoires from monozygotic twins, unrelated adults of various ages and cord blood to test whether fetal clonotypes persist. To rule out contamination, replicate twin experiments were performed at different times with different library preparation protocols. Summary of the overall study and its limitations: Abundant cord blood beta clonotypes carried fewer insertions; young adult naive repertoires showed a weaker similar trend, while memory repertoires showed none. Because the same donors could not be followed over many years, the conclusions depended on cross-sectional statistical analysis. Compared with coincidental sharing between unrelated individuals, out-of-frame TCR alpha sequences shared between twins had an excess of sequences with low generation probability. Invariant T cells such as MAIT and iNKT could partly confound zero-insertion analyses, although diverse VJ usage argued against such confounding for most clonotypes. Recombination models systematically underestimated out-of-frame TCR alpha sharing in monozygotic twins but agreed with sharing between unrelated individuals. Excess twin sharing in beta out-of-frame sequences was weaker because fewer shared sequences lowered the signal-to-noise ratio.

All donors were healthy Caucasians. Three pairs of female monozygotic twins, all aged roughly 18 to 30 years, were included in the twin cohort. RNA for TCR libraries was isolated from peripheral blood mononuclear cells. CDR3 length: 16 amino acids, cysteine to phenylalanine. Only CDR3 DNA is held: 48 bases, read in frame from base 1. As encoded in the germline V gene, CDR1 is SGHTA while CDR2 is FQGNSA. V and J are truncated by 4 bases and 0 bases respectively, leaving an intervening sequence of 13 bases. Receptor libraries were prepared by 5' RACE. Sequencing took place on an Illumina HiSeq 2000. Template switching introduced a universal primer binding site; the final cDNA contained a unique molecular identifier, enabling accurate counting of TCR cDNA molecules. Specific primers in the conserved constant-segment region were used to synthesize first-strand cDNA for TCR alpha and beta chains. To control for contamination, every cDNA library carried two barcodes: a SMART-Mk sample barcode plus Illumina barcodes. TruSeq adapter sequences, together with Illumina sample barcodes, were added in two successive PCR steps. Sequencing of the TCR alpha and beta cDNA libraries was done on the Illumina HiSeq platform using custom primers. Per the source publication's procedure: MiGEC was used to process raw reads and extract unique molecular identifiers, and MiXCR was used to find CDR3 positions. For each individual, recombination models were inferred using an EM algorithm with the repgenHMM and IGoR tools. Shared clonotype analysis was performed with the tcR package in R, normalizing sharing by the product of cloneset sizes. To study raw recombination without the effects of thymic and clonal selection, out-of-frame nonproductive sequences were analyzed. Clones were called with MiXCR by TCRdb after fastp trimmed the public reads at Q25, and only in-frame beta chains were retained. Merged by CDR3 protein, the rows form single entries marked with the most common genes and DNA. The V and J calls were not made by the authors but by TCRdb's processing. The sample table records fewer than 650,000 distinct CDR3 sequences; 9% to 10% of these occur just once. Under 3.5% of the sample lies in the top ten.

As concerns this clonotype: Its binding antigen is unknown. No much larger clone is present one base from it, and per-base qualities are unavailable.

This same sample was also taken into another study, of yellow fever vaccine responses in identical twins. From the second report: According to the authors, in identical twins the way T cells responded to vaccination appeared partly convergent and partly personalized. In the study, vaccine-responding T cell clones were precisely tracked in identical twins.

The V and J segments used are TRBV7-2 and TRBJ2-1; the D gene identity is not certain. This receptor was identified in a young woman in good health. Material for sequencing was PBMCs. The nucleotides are TGTGCCAGCAGCTCTCTGACTGAAAGCTCCTACAATGAGCAGTTCTTC. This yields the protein CASSSLTESSYNEQFF.